The 30 T cell receptor beta chains presented below share a single source sample, sequenced in a study of blood T cell repertoires in COVID-19 (dated by TCRdb to the early 2020s). The method was the immunoSEQ multiplex PCR assay. TCRdb limited this immuneACCESS table to in-frame rearrangements with V and J called. A share of clones is missing; checked studies link under half to unresolved V genes, and the rest is unexplained. The sample table records about 130,000 clones; roughly 81% of these occur just once. The biggest ten clones account for roughly 13% of the sample. The sample was peripheral blood. Receptors were obtained from a human donor in a cohort sampled during active COVID-19.

The V gene is TRBV5-4, the J gene TRBJ2-7, with D possibly matching TRBD1 (5 bases). Deletions cut 1 base from V and 6 bases from J, with 11 bases between. This CDR3 comprises 13 residues. Germline CDR1 is SGHNT and CDR2 is YYREEE (reference sequence). The CDR3 DNA is TGTGCCAGCAGCTTGTATGACAGTGGCGAGCAGTACTTC. Translated: CASSLYDSGEQYF.

The chain combines TRBV7-8 with TRBJ1-1, with a possible D match to TRBD1 (5 bases). The V and J ends lost 4 bases and 0 bases respectively, with 15 bases between them. Looked up from germline, CDR1 is SGHVS and CDR2 is FQNEAQ. There are 16 residues in the CDR3. The CDR3 here is CASSSAGGTMNTEAFF. For the CDR3, the DNA is TGTGCCAGCAGCTCCGCCGGGGGTACAATGAACACTGAAGCTTTCTTT.

This rearrangement joins TRBV7-6 to TRBJ1-1, with 11 bases aligning to TRBD1. The CDR3 sequence is 15 residues long. The V segment lost 1 base and the J segment 3 bases; nucleotides outside the gene matches: 1. Germline assignment: CDR1 SGHVS and CDR2 FNYEAQ. The CDR3 protein is CASSLGDRGDTEAFF. In nucleotides, the CDR3 is TGTGCCAGCAGCTTAGGGGACAGGGGGGACACTGAAGCTTTCTTT.

This clone has a single count. V usage is TRBV4-2 and J usage is TRBJ2-3, with a possible D match to TRBD2 (6 bases). This CDR3 is 15 amino acids long. Germline V gene sequence: CDR1 LGHNA, CDR2 YNFKEQ. V was cut by 1 base and J by 6 bases, with 14 bases left in between. The CDR3 region is CASSQASATRDTQYF. CDR3 coding DNA: TGTGCCAGCAGCCAAGCTAGCGCCACCCGGGATACGCAGTATTTT.

About this clone itself: The sample holds other DNA sequences that translate to the same CDR3. The CDR3 is CASSRSHRGGSSYNEQFF. The CDR3 bases are TGTGCCAGTAGCCGTAGTCATCGTGGAGGTAGCTCCTACAATGAGCAGTTCTTC. The rearrangement links TRBV19 to TRBJ2-1, with D possibly being TRBD2 (5 bases). This CDR3 is 18 amino acids long. Trimming pared 6 bases from V and 0 bases from J, leaving 21 bases between. Germline CDR1 LNHDA, CDR2 SQIVND (reference sequence).

The chain couples TRBV19 to TRBJ2-3; TRBD2 agrees at 9 bases. CDR1 is LNHDA, CDR2 SQIVND, per germline (reference sequence). The CDR3 length is 17 residues. The V and J ends lost 7 bases and 2 bases, in that order; junction bases with no gene match: 13. CDR3 nucleotides: TGTGCCAGTAATCCCCGGGGGCTAGCGGGGACCACAGATACGCAGTATTTT. Translation gives CASNPRGLAGTTDTQYF. The full variable domain, completed using reference TRBV19 and TRBJ2-3, is DGGITQSPKYLFRKEGQNVTLSCEQNLNHDAMYWYRQDPGQGLRLIYYSQIVNDFQKGDIAEGYSVSREKKESFPLTVTSAQKNPTAFYLCASNPRGLAGTTDTQYFGPGTRLTVL.

This clone was observed once. V gene TRBV19 combines with J gene TRBJ2-2; a possible D gene is TRBD1 (5 bases). This CDR3 has 14 amino acids. Trimming took 2 bases from V and 6 from J, leaving 10 bases between them. Germline V lookup: CDR1 LNHDA, CDR2 SQIVND (reference sequence). DNA for the CDR3: TGTGCCAGTAGTATACAGGGTGTCCCCGGGGAGCTGTTTTTT. This encodes CASSIQGVPGELFF.

This clone turned up a few times. The V call is TRBV5-4, the J call TRBJ1-3; weak D call: TRBD1 (6 bases). Trimming cost V 3 bases and J 3 bases, with 19 bases left between them. The CDR3 loop spans 17 amino acids. CDR1 and CDR2 (germline): SGHNT, YYREEE (reference sequence). DNA for the CDR3: TGTGCCAGCAGCTCTGGACCAGGGGACATCAGTGGAAACACCATATATTTT. Protein sequence: CASSSGPGDISGNTIYF.

V and J are TRBV13 and TRBJ1-1, with 7 nucleotides matching TRBD1. The germline V gene has CDR1 PRHDT and CDR2 FYEKMQ (reference sequence). This CDR3 has 15 amino acids. Losses at the gene ends were 1 base for V and 5 bases for J; bases not matched to a gene: 7. The CDR3: CASSLEARGWTEAFF. CDR3 nucleotides: TGTGCCAGCAGCTTAGAGGCCAGGGGGTGGACTGAAGCTTTCTTT.

Here the CDR3 DNA reads TGTGCCAGCAGCCAAGTCCAGGGTTACTATGGCTACACCTTC. Translating it yields CASSQVQGYYGYTF. The gene calls are TRBV3-1 (or the pseudogene TRBV3-2) and TRBJ1-2; a weak D match, TRBD1 (5 bases). Germline V lookup: CDR1 LGHDT, CDR2 YNNKEL (reference sequence). This CDR3 has 14 amino acids. Trimming pared 1 base from V and 3 bases from J, leaving 9 bases between.

The V gene is TRBV6-5, the J gene TRBJ1-1, with TRBD1 matching 7 bases. The germline CDR1 and CDR2 sequences are MNHEY and SVGAGI. Unmatched junction bases numbered 14, after V lost 9 bases and J lost 7 bases. This CDR3 region has 14 residues. The CDR3: CASQDPTGAVEAFF. For the CDR3, the DNA is TGTGCCAGTCAAGATCCCACAGGGGCGGTTGAAGCTTTCTTT.

The chain uses TRBV5-4 and TRBJ2-3; 15 positions match TRBD2. V shed 3 bases and J 5 bases; nucleotides not matched to a gene: 4. The CDR3 length is 16 residues. CDR1 is SGHNT and CDR2 is YYREEE in the germline V gene (reference sequence). CDR3 amino acids: CASSSGLAGGQDTQYF. The CDR3 DNA reads TGTGCCAGCAGCTCCGGACTAGCGGGGGGGCAAGATACGCAGTATTTT.

V usage is TRBV6-6 and J usage is TRBJ1-1; 9 nucleotides line up with TRBD1. The CDR3 is 12 amino acids. The V segment lost 7 bases and the J segment 11 bases; nucleotides outside the gene matches: 8. Germline values: CDR1 MNHNY, CDR2 SVGAGI (reference sequence). For the CDR3, the DNA is TGTGCCAGCACCCCCGGGACAGGGAAGGCTTTCTTT. It is translated as CASTPGTGKAFF.

This clone was seen only a few times. J is TRBJ2-7 and V is TRBV7-2, with a possible D match to TRBD2 (6 bases). Trimming pared 11 bases from V and 3 bases from J, leaving 14 bases between. This CDR3 has 12 amino acids. Germline V gene lookup returns CDR1 SGHTA and CDR2 FQGNSA. CDR3 in amino acids: CALEGLSYEQYF. The DNA of the CDR3 is TGTGCCTTGGAGGGACTCAGCTACGAGCAGTACTTC.

The chain uses TRBV6-5 and TRBJ1-2; tentative D call: TRBD1 (5 bases). Trimming stripped 6 bases from V and 7 bases from J, with 21 bases between. Germline CDR1 and CDR2: MNHEY and SVGAGI. This CDR3 spans 15 amino acids. In DNA, the CDR3 is TGTGCCAGCAGCCGACAGTCGTACAGAGACACTGGCTACACCTTC. Amino acids: CASSRQSYRDTGYTF.

The chain has TRBV12-3 or TRBV12-4 and TRBJ1-1; no reliable D call. This CDR3 region has 13 residues. Trimming pared 3 bases from V and 4 bases from J, leaving 9 bases between. DNA for the CDR3: TGTGCCAGCAGTTTTTTCGGAGGCACTGAAGCTTTCTTT. Protein sequence: CASSFFGGTEAFF.

This rearrangement joins TRBV6-5 to TRBJ2-5, with 10 bases aligning to TRBD2. CDR3 size: 14 residues. The V segment lost 5 bases and the J segment 2 bases; nucleotides outside the gene matches: 2. Germline V gene data show CDR1 as MNHEY and CDR2 as SVGAGI. The CDR3 protein is CASSPTSGQETQYF. In DNA, the CDR3 is TGTGCCAGCAGTCCGACTAGCGGGCAAGAGACCCAGTACTTC.

The chain is built from TRBV7-3 and TRBJ2-1; weak D call: TRBD2 (5 bases). V dropped 0 bases and J dropped 6 bases, with 9 bases sitting between them. Germline values: CDR1 SGHTA, CDR2 FQGTGA. The CDR3 is made up of 14 amino acids. The chain's CDR3 is CASSLTASSNEQFF. The CDR3 DNA follows: TGTGCCAGCAGCTTAACGGCTAGCTCCAATGAGCAGTTCTTC. The entire variable domain, with the rest obtained from reference TRBV7-3 and TRBJ2-1, is as follows: GAGVSQTPSNKVTEKGKYVELRCDPISGHTALYWYRQSLGQGPEFLIYFQGTGAADDSGLPNDRFFAVRPEGSVSTLKIQRTERGDSAVYLCASSLTASSNEQFFGPGTRLTVL.

V gene TRBV12-3 or TRBV12-4 combines with J gene TRBJ1-2; D unclear. The CDR3 spans 11 residues. V lost 5 bases to trimming and J lost 10 bases, with 11 bases between them. The CDR3 bases are TGTGCCAGCAGTCCCGGAGGTCACTACACCTTC. This sequence encodes CASSPGGHYTF.

The chain carries TRBV7-9 and TRBJ2-3, with a tentative D call TRBD2 (5 bases). The CDR3 is made up of 18 amino acids. Trimming pared 4 bases from V and 6 bases from J, leaving 26 bases between. Germline CDR1 is SEHNR and CDR2 is FQNEAQ (reference sequence). CDR3 sequence (DNA): TGTGCCAGCAGCTATAGCGCTGGACTCACAGTTTTTAGGGATACGCAGTATTTT. It encodes CASSYSAGLTVFRDTQYF.

The chain couples TRBV18 to TRBJ2-7; TRBD2 matches 7 bases. There are 15 residues in the CDR3. V dropped 2 bases and J dropped 5; count of bases not matched to a gene: 9. From germline, CDR1 is KGHSH and CDR2 LQKENI. The CDR3 bases are TGTGCCAGCTCACCAGGGCTAGCGGTTACACACGAGCAGTACTTC. Translating gives CASSPGLAVTHEQYF.

This clone was seen at least ten times. The rearrangement joins TRBV12-3 or TRBV12-4 to TRBJ2-7, with D maybe TRBD2 (7 bases). Trimming pared 5 bases from V and 6 bases from J, leaving 8 bases between. The length of the CDR3 is 11 residues. CDR3 sequence: CASSRGGEQYF. In DNA, the CDR3 is TGTGCCAGCAGTAGGGGGGGCGAGCAGTACTTC.

In the case of this clone: Other nucleotide sequences in the sample specify the same CDR3. This chain uses TRBV5-1 with TRBJ1-5; TRBD1 agrees at 9 bases. V shed 0 bases, J shed 2 bases, and the junction held 0 bases outside the gene matches. CDR3 length: 15 amino acids. In germline, CDR1 is SGHRS, CDR2 YFSETQ. The chain's CDR3 is CASSLGTGGNQPQHF. The CDR3 nucleotides are TGCGCCAGCAGCTTGGGGACAGGGGGCAATCAGCCCCAGCATTTT.

This chain uses TRBV5-4 with TRBJ2-7; no clear D. The CDR3 loop spans 12 amino acids. Germline V gene data show CDR1 as SGHNT and CDR2 as YYREEE (reference sequence). Trimming stripped 3 bases from V and 6 bases from J, with 10 bases between. CDR3 nucleotides: TGTGCCAGCAGCTCGATACAGAGCGAGCAGTACTTC. Protein: CASSSIQSEQYF.

V is TRBV6-5 and J is TRBJ1-1, with D hard to call. Germline-derived CDR1 and CDR2 are MNHEY and SVGAGI. V gave up 6 bases and J gave up 1 base, with 9 bases separating them. The CDR3 is made up of 13 amino acids. The CDR3 DNA reads TGTGCCAGCAGCATAGTCGGGAACACTGAAGCTTTCTTT. It specifies CASSIVGNTEAFF.

Details on this clone: One junction end disagrees with the germline gene, perhaps due to a read error. This chain uses TRBV6-1 with TRBJ1-2; D is ambiguous. Germline loops: CDR1 MNHNS, CDR2 SASEGT. The CDR3 is made up of 17 amino acids. CDR3 residues: CASREGGRNDAKIGYTF. CDR3 DNA sequence: TGTGCCAGCAGGGAAGGTGGCAGGAACGATGCAAAGATTGGCTACACCTTC.

The rearrangement uses TRBV19 and TRBJ1-1; D may be TRBD1 (5 bases). The CDR3 is made up of 16 amino acids. V was trimmed by 0 bases and J by 4 bases, leaving 15 bases between them. Germline CDR1 is LNHDA and CDR2 is SQIVND (reference sequence). Here the CDR3 reads CASSIDLSGAGTEAFF. The CDR3, as DNA: TGTGCCAGTAGTATAGATCTCAGCGGGGCCGGCACTGAAGCTTTCTTT.

The genes are TRBV2 and TRBJ2-2, with TRBD2 matching 8 bases. The CDR3 covers 13 residues. Germline CDR1 and CDR2: SNHLY and FYNNEI. V trimming: 5 bases; J trimming: 6 bases; junction bases outside the gene matches: 2. CDR3 nucleotide sequence: TGTGCCAGCAGTTCGGGACTAGCCGGGGAGCTGTTTTTT. Its translation is CASSSGLAGELFF. The whole variable domain, remainder taken from reference TRBV2 and TRBJ2-2, is EPEVTQTPSHQVTQMGQEVILRCVPISNHLYFYWYRQILGQKVEFLVSFYNNEISEKSEIFDDQFSVERPDGSNFTLKIRSTKLEDSAMYFCASSSGLAGELFFGEGSRLTVL.

The chain employs TRBV4-1 and TRBJ2-7; TRBD2 matches at 11 bases. Trimming took 3 bases from V and 7 from J; bases not matched to a gene: 5. The CDR3 runs to 14 residues. Per the germline V gene, CDR1 is MGHRA and CDR2 is YSYEKL. The CDR3 nucleotides read TGCGCCAGCAGCCAGGAACTAGCGGGGGTTGAGCAGTACTTC. Translating it yields CASSQELAGVEQYF.

This clone came up a few times. The rearrangement joins TRBV5-4 to TRBJ1-2; perhaps TRBD1 as D (5 bases). This CDR3 is 15 amino acids long. Germline V lookup: CDR1 SGHNT, CDR2 YYREEE (reference sequence). V lost 4 bases to trimming and J lost 5 bases, with 18 bases between them. The CDR3 loop reads CASSAPGLTGYGYTF. In DNA, the CDR3 is TGTGCCAGCAGCGCGCCGGGACTCACAGGATATGGCTACACCTTC.